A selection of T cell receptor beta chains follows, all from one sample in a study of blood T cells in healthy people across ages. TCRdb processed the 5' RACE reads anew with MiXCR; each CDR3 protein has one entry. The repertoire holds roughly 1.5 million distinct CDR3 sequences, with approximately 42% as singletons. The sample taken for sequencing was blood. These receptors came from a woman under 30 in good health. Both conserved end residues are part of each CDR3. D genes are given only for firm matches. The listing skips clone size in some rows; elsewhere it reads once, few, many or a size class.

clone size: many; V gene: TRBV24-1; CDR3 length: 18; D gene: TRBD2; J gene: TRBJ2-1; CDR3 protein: CATSDFETSGGLYNEQFF; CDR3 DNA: TGTGCCACCAGTGATTTTGAGACTAGCGGGGGCCTCTACAATGAGCAGTTCTTC
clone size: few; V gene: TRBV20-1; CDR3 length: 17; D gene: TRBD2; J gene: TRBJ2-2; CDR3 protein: CSAGTSGTIRGTGELFF; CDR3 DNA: TGCAGTGCTGGGACTAGCGGGACAATCCGAGGGACCGGGGAGCTGTTTTTT
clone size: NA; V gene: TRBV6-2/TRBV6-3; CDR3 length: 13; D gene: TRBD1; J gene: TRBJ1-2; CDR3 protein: CASRQGNNYDYTF; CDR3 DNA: TGTGCCAGCCGACAGGGGAACAACTATGACTACACCTTC
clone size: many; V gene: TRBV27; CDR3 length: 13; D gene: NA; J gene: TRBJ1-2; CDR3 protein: CASSLTENYGYTF; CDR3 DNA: TGTGCCAGCAGTTTAACAGAAAACTATGGCTACACCTTC
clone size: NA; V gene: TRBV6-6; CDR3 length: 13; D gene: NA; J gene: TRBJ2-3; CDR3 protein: CASGGGHYNEQYF; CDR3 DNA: TGTGCCAGTGGGGGGGGCCACTACAATGAGCAGTATTTT
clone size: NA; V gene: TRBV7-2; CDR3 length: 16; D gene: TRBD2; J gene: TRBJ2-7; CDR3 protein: CAGSLSLAGGLHEQYF; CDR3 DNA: TGTGCCGGCAGCTTATCTCTAGCGGGGGGGCTCCACGAGCAGTACTTC
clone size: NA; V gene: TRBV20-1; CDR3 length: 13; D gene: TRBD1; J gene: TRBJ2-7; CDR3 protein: CSASGQASYEQYF; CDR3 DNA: TGCAGTGCTAGTGGACAGGCCTCCTACGAGCAGTACTTC
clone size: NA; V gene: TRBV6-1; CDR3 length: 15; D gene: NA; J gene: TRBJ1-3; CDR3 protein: CASRRITSSGNTIYF; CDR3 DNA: TGTGCCAGCAGGCGGATCACCAGCTCTGGAAACACCATATATTTT
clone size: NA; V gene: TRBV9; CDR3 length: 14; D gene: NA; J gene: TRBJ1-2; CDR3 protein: CASSLTGGEEGYTF; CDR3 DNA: TGTGCCAGCAGTTTAACGGGGGGCGAGGAAGGCTACACCTTC
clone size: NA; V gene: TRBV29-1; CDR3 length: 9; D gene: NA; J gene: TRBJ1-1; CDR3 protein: CSVSGGAFF; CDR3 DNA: TGCAGCGTGTCCGGCGGCGCTTTCTTT
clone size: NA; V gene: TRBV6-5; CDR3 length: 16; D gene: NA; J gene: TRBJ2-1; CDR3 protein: CASSYSSGNTYNEQFF; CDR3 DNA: TGTGCCAGCAGTTACTCCAGTGGGAATACCTACAATGAGCAGTTCTTC
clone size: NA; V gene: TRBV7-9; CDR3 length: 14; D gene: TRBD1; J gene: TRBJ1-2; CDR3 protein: CASRRRDSNYGYTF; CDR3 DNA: TGTGCCAGCAGGCGGAGGGACAGTAACTATGGCTACACCTTC
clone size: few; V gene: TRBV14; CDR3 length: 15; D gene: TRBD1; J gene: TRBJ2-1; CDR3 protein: CASSRLGQGTNEQFF; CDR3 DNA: TGTGCCAGCAGCCGGCTGGGACAGGGAACCAATGAGCAGTTCTTC
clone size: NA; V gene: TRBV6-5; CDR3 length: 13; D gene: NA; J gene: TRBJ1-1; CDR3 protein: CASSSQGGVGAFF; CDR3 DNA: TGTGCCAGCAGTTCCCAGGGCGGGGTTGGGGCTTTCTTT
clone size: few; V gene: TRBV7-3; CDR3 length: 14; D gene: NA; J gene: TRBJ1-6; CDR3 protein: CASSLGTINSPLHF; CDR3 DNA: TGTGCCAGCAGCTTAGGAACGATTAATTCACCCCTCCACTTT
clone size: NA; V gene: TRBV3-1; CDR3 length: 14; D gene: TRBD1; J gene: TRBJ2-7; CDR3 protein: CASSSGTGSSEQYF; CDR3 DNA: TGTGCCAGCAGCTCCGGGACAGGGTCCAGCGAGCAGTACTTC
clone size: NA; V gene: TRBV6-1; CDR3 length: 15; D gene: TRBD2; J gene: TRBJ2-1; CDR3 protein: CASREGRGGLNEQFF; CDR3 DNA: TGTGCCAGCAGAGAGGGGCGGGGGGGCCTCAATGAGCAGTTCTTC
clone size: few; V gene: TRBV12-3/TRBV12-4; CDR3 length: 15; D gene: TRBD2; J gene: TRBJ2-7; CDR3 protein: CASSPQLANSYEQYF; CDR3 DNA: TGTGCCAGCAGTCCCCAACTAGCGAACTCCTACGAGCAGTACTTC
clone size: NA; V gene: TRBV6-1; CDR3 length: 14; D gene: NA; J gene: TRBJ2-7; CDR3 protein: CASSESGAFYEQYF; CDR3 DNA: TGTGCCAGCAGTGAATCAGGGGCTTTTTACGAGCAGTACTTC
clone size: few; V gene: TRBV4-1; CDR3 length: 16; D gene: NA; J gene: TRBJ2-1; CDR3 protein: CASSPKQRAIYNEQFF; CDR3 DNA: TGCGCCAGCAGCCCGAAGCAGCGAGCGATTTACAATGAGCAGTTCTTC
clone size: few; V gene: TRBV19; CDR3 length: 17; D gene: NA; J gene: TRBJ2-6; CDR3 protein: CASSTGVGVSGANVLTF; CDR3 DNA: TGTGCCAGTAGTACAGGGGTCGGTGTCTCTGGGGCCAACGTCCTGACTTTC
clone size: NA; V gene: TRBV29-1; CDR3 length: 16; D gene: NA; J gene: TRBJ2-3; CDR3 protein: CSVEDPAQRDPDTQYF; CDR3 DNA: TGCAGCGTTGAAGATCCGGCCCAAAGGGATCCAGATACGCAGTATTTT
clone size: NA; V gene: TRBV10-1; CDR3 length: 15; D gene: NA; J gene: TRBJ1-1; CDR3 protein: CASSESKNGSTEAFF; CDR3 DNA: TGCGCCAGCAGTGAGTCTAAAAATGGGAGCACTGAAGCTTTCTTT
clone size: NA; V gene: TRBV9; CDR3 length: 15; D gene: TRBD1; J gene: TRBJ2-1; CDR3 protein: CASSVPRQGMHEQFF; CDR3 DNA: TGTGCCAGCAGCGTCCCCCGACAGGGGATGCATGAGCAGTTCTTC
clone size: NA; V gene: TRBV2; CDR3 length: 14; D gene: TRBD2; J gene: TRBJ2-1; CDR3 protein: CASSKRGPIGEQFF; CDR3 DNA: TGTGCCAGCAGCAAGCGGGGTCCCATAGGGGAGCAGTTCTTC
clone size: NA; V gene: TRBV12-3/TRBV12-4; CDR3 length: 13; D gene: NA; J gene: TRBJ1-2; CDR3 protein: CASTTTAEGGYTF; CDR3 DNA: TGTGCCAGCACCACGACAGCCGAGGGTGGCTACACCTTC
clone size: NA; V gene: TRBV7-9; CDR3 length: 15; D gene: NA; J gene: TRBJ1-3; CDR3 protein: CASSSIRGSGNTIYF; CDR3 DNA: TGTGCCAGCAGCTCCATCCGGGGCTCTGGAAACACCATATATTTT
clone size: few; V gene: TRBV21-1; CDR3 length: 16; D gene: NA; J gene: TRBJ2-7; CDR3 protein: CASSKASASGGYEQYF; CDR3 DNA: TGTGCCAGCAGCAAAGCGTCGGCTAGCGGGGGGTACGAGCAGTACTTC
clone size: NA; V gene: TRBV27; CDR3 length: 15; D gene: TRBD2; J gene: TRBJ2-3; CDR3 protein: CASNPLAGVGDTQYF; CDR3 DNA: TGTGCCAGCAATCCATTGGCGGGAGTTGGAGATACGCAGTATTTT
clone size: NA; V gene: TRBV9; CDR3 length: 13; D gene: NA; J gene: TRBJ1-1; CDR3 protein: CASSGALDTEAFF; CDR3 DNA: TGTGCCAGCAGCGGAGCTCTCGACACTGAAGCTTTCTTT
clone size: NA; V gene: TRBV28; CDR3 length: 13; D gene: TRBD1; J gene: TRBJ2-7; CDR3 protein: CATTRQGAYEQYF; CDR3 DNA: TGTGCCACTACTCGGCAGGGGGCTTACGAGCAGTACTTC
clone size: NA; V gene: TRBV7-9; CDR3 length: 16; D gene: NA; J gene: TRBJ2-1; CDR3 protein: CASSWLDLYSFNEQFF; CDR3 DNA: TGTGCCAGCAGCTGGTTGGACCTTTATAGTTTCAATGAGCAGTTCTTC
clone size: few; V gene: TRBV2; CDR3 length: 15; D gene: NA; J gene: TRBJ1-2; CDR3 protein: CASEVATRVGYGYTF; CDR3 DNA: TGTGCCAGCGAGGTCGCCACCAGGGTAGGATATGGCTACACCTTC
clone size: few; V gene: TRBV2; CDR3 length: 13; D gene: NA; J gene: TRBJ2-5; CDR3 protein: CASSPEAQETQYF; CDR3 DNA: TGTGCCAGCAGTCCCGAGGCCCAAGAGACCCAGTACTTC
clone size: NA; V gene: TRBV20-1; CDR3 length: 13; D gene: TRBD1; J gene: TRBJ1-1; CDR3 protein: CSAGTGGNTEAFF; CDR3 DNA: TGCAGTGCCGGGACAGGGGGAAACACTGAAGCTTTCTTT
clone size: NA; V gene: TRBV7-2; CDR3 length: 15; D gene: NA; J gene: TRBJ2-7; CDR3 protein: CASSVGQVSYNEQYF; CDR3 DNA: TGTGCCAGCAGCGTCGGACAAGTCTCCTACAATGAGCAGTACTTC
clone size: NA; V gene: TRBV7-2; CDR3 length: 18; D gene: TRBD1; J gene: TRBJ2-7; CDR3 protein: CASSLHTIGQEGVYEQYF; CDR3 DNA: TGTGCCAGCAGCTTACACACCATTGGACAGGAAGGGGTATACGAGCAGTACTTC
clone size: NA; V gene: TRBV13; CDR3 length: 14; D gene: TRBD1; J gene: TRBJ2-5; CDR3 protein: CASSLSRIQGVQYF; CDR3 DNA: TGTGCCAGCAGCTTAAGCAGGATCCAGGGGGTGCAGTACTTC
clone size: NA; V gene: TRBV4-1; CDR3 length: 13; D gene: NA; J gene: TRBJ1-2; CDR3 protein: CASSQESQYGYTF; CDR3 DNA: TGCGCCAGCAGCCAAGAAAGTCAGTATGGCTACACCTTC